This T cell receptor (beta chain) was observed in a study of T cell responses to AZD1222 COVID-19 vaccine. This clone was seen a handful of times. TCRdb keeps only in-frame clones here, not all; method: immunoSEQ multiplex PCR. Of about 76,000 clones in the sample, 60% to 85% were seen once. V was shortened by 5 bases and J by 4 bases, with 9 bases between the two germline ends. CDR3 length: 12 residues. The germline V gene encodes CDR1 WSHSY and CDR2 SAAADI. The material was peripheral blood, obtained 28 days after the second dose of the MenACWY control vaccine. The receptor comes from an adult who received the MenACWY meningococcal vaccine as a control. This chain joins TRBV10-2 and TRBJ2-7; D is ambiguous. Here the CDR3 reads CASSLAGYEQYF. CDR3 bases: TGCGCCAGCAGTCTTGCCGGATACGAGCAGTACTTC.